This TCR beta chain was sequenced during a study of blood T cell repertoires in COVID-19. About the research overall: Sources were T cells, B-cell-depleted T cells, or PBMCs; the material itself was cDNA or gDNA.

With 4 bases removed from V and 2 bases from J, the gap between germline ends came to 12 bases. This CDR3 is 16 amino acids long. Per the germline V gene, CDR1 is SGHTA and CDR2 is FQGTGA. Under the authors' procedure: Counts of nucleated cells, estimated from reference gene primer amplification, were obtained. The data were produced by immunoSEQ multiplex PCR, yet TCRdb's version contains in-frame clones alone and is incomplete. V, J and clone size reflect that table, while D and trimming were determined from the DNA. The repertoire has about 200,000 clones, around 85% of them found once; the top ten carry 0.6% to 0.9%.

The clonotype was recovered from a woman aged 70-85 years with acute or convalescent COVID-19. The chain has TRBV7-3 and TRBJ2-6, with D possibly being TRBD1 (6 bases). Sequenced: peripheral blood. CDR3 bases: TGTGCCAGCAGCTCAATTACAGGGCCTGGGGCCAACGTCCTGACTTTC. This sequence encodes CASSSITGPGANVLTF.